The T cell receptor (beta chain) described here comes from a study of OX40 agonist ivuxolimab in advanced cancers. Systemic immunosuppression or autoimmune disease history was grounds to exclude patients. The table came from immunoSEQ multiplex PCR; TCRdb's copy has only in-frame clones and leaves some out. The table lists tens of thousands of clones, approximately 92% of them singletons. The germline CDR1 and CDR2 sequences are ENHRY and SYGVKD. The CDR3 covers 16 residues. With V trimmed by 6 bases and J by 4 bases, 9 bases remained unmatched. Sequenced material: CD4+ or CD8+ T cells sorted from blood, taken in a trial of the OX40 agonist ivuxolimab. The chain uses TRBV10-3 and TRBJ2-1; 10 bases fit TRBD1. The sequence came from an adult with an advanced solid tumor such as melanoma, head and neck, liver or kidney cancer. The CDR3 is CAIRGGQGLVYNEQFF. The CDR3 DNA follows: TGTGCCATCAGGGGGGGACAGGGGTTGGTGTACAATGAGCAGTTCTTC.